This T cell receptor (beta chain) was sequenced during a study of T-cell reconstitution after alpha-beta-depleted transplantation in children. General study findings and limits: Alpha-beta T cells present about two months after transplant were reported to originate from several hundred expanded graft clones. It was newly produced T cells that mostly accounted for T-cell counts and diversity one year after transplant. Certain patients had high TCRbeta diversity at day 60, and it came from recipient T cells and thymic progenitors that survived.

The V gene end was trimmed by 0 bases and the J gene end by 5 bases; junction bases not matched to a gene: 6. The CDR3 has 15 amino acids. Germline CDR1 is SGHRS and CDR2 is YFSETQ. This clonotype was picked up many times. The antigen is unknown. For TCRbeta, the library was prepared with unique molecular identifiers. TCRdb used MiXCR to reprocess the PCR reads, holding one entry per CDR3 protein. The table records 250,000 to 300,000 distinct CDR3 sequences, around 10% of them present only once. The rearrangement links TRBV5-1 to TRBJ2-7; 9 positions match TRBD1. The input for sequencing was peripheral blood, taken 180 days after TCRalphabeta/CD19-depleted stem cell transplant. This receptor was taken from a male patient between 2 and 9 years old who had a stem cell transplant for chronic granulomatous disease, so the T cells may come from the graft donor. The chain's CDR3 is CASSLGTGVFHEQYF. The DNA of the CDR3 is TGCGCCAGCAGCTTGGGGACAGGGGTTTTTCACGAGCAGTACTTC. The whole variable domain, filled in from reference TRBV5-1 and TRBJ2-7, reads KAGVTQTPRYLIKTRGQQVTLSCSPISGHRSVSWYQQTPGQGLQFLFEYFSETQRNKGNFPGRFSGRQFSNSRSEMNVSTLELGDSALYLCASSLGTGVFHEQYFGPGTRLTVT.